Below are 3 T cell receptor beta chains sequenced from a single sample in a study of cytomegalovirus exposure and HLA in healthy donors. PCR employed 60 Vbeta and 13 Jbeta primers. The protocol was immunoSEQ multiplex PCR, while the TCRdb copy is restricted to in-frame clones and leaves out a portion. Of 200,000 to 250,000 clones in the sample, 75% to 90% were seen once. Sequenced material: PBMCs. Receptor source: a boy aged 2 to 10 in good health and CMV-seronegative.

This sequence joins TRBV6-5 and TRBJ1-2; TRBD1 matches at 7 bases. The length of the CDR3 is 14 residues. CDR1 and CDR2 (germline): MNHEY, SVGAGI. V dropped 4 bases and J dropped 2; count of bases not matched to a gene: 4. Here the CDR3 DNA reads TGTGCCAGCAGTTCTACAGGGGTGAACTATGGCTACACCTTC. It specifies CASSSTGVNYGYTF.

This clone was counted only a few times. J is TRBJ1-1 and V is TRBV5-1, with 9 bases identical to TRBD1. V was pared by 4 bases and J by 1 base, with 5 bases of the junction left unmatched. Germline V CDR1 and CDR2: SGHRS, YFSETQ. The CDR3 runs 15 residues. CDR3 loop: CASSVPGQGNTEAFF. The CDR3 DNA reads as TGCGCCAGCAGCGTCCCGGGACAGGGGAACACTGAAGCTTTCTTT.

The CDR3 DNA follows: TGTGCTAGTGGTTTGGCCCCGAAGGCGCGGGGGGGGTCCTACAATGAGCAGTTCTTC. Residues: CASGLAPKARGGSYNEQFF. This rearrangement joins TRBV12-5 to TRBJ2-1; 9 bases are a match to TRBD2. The V segment lost 1 base and the J segment 1 base; nucleotides outside the gene matches: 11. This CDR3 comprises 19 residues. CDR1 LGHNT and CDR2 FRNRAP come from the germline V gene.